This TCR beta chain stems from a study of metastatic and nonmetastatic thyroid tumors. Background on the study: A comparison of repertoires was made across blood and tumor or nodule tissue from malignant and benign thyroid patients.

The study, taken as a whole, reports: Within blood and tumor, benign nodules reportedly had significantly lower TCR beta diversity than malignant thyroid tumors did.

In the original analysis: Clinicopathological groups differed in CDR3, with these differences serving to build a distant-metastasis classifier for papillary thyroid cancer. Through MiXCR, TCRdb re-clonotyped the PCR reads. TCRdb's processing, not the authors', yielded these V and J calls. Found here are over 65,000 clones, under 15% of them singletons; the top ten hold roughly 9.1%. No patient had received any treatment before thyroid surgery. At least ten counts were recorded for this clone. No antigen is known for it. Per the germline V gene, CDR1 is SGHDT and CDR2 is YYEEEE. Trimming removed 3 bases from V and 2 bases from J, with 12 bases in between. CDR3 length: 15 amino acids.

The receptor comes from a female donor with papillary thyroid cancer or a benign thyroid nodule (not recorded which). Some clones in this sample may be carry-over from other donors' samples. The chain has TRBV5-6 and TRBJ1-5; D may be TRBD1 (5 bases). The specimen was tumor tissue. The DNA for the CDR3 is TGTGCCAGCAGCTCCAGGGTCTGGCGCAATCAGCCCCAGCATTTT. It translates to CASSSRVWRNQPQHF.